This entry is about one T cell receptor (beta chain). Sequencing used immunoSEQ multiplex PCR; TCRdb keeps in-frame clones, though not all of them. Here the sample spans about 410,000 clones, more than 80% being singletons. These data come from a study of blood T cell repertoires in COVID-19. Background on the study: T cells, B-cell-depleted T cells, or PBMCs supplied cDNA or gDNA.

V was trimmed by 0 bases and J by 2 bases, leaving 11 bases between them. Germline V gene lookup returns CDR1 SGHDT and CDR2 YYEEEE. This CDR3 has 16 amino acids. Sequenced sample: peripheral blood. This sequence joins TRBV5-6 and TRBJ2-2; perhaps TRBD1 as D (6 bases). This TCR was sampled from a woman aged 25 to 39 with active or convalescent COVID-19. The CDR3 spells CASSLATRGNTGELFF. In DNA form, the CDR3 reads TGTGCCAGCAGCTTGGCAACCAGGGGCAACACCGGGGAGCTGTTTTTT.